This T cell receptor (beta chain) was identified in a study of blood T cells in healthy people across ages. Primers used in a second PCR of roughly 7 to 11 cycles were a sample-barcoded 5' primer and a J-beta primer mix. TCRdb re-analysed the 5' RACE reads in MiXCR, keeping a single row per CDR3 protein. The sample holds about 730,000 distinct CDR3 sequences, 35% to 45% seen once. Trimming shortened V by 1 base and J by 2 bases, and 10 bases separated the two germline ends. Germline V CDR1 and CDR2: DFQATT, SNEGSKA (reference sequence). This CDR3 spans 14 amino acids. Aged about 6 to 100, donors were systemically healthy Caucasians from Russia. Findings and limits, study-wide: Age brought a roughly linear fall in TCR beta diversity measured per million T cells.

As regards this clonotype: The antigen remains unidentified.

This clonotype was sampled from an older woman in good health. Sample: blood. This chain joins TRBV20-1 and TRBJ2-3; no definite D call. CDR3 loop: CSARVPLLTDTQYF. CDR3 nucleotides: TGCAGTGCTAGAGTCCCACTCCTCACAGATACGCAGTATTTT.